The 19 T cell receptor beta chains below come from one sample, sequenced in a study of spatial heterogeneity in lung cancer. Time point reported: blood at routine non-recurrence follow-up after resection. TCRdb re-called the 5' RACE reads through MiXCR, storing one row per CDR3 protein. This table has more than 15,000 distinct CDR3 sequences, about a tenth appearing once. The starting material was PBMCs, obtained at follow-up. The receptors derive from a female donor with early-stage non-small cell lung cancer.

The V call is TRBV6-5, the J call TRBJ2-7; D is unresolved. Germline values: CDR1 MNHEY, CDR2 SVGAGI. V lost 6 bases to trimming and J lost 0 bases, with 12 bases between them. This CDR3 spans 14 amino acids. The CDR3 spells CASRGPPGSYEQYF. The CDR3 DNA follows: TGTGCCAGCAGAGGGCCCCCGGGCTCCTACGAGCAGTACTTC.

This clonotype was seen ten or more times. V and J are TRBV28 and TRBJ1-2; D not resolved. The CDR3 sequence is 13 residues long. Trimming shortened V by 6 bases and J by 0 bases, and 8 bases separated the two germline ends. The V gene's germline CDR1 is MDHEN and CDR2 SYDVKM. The CDR3 sequence is CASSPPTNYGYTF. CDR3 DNA sequence: TGTGCCAGCAGCCCTCCGACTAACTATGGCTACACCTTC.

In this sample, this clonotype turned up a few times. This chain joins TRBV18 and TRBJ2-7, with 10 nucleotides matching TRBD1. Germline V gene lookup returns CDR1 KGHSH and CDR2 LQKENI. J lost 4 bases, V lost 3 bases, and 12 bases had no gene match. The CDR3 totals 17 residues. CDR3 nucleotides: TGTGCCAGCTCACCCTTCTCACCGGGACAGGGGTGGTACGAGCAGTACTTC. Translation: CASSPFSPGQGWYEQYF.

Ten or more counts support this clonotype. The genes are TRBV7-9 and TRBJ2-1; TRBD1 aligns across 7 bases. With V trimmed by 4 bases and J by 5 bases, 8 bases remained unmatched. The CDR3 is 15 amino acids. The germline CDR1 and CDR2 sequences are SEHNR and FQNEAQ (reference sequence). CDR3 loop: CASSSQGLEDNEQFF. CDR3 nucleotide sequence: TGTGCCAGCAGCTCACAGGGGCTTGAAGACAATGAGCAGTTCTTC.

The table lists this clonotype with many counts. This chain joins TRBV7-3 and TRBJ2-1, with TRBD1 matching 7 bases. The CDR3 totals 16 residues. V shed 5 bases and J 7 bases; nucleotides not matched to a gene: 14. Germline lookup yields CDR1 SGHTA and CDR2 FQGTGA. This CDR3 is CASSQQGPLIPNEQFF. CDR3 DNA sequence: TGTGCCAGCAGCCAACAGGGGCCGCTCATTCCAAATGAGCAGTTCTTC.

V gene TRBV27 combines with J gene TRBJ1-5, with a weak D call TRBD1 (5 bases). This CDR3 has 14 residues. Germline CDR1 is MNHEY and CDR2 is SMNVEV (reference sequence). The V gene lost 6 bases and the J gene lost 9 bases, with 18 bases spanning the gap. The CDR3 DNA follows: TGTGCCAGCAGCCACTTCGACAGCCGGGGGCCCCAGCATTTT. Protein: CASSHFDSRGPQHF.

Many counts were recorded for this clonotype. The chain uses TRBV11-2 and TRBJ2-7; D is ambiguous. Trimming took 0 bases from V and 0 from J, leaving 9 bases between them. The CDR3 covers 15 residues. Germline values: CDR1 SGHAT, CDR2 FQNNGV. CDR3 sequence reads: CASSLDQRSSYEQYF. CDR3 in DNA: TGTGCCAGCAGCTTAGATCAAAGGAGCTCCTACGAGCAGTACTTC.

This clonotype has at least ten counts. The chain combines TRBV29-1 with TRBJ2-7, with D maybe TRBD2 (6 bases). The length of the CDR3 is 12 residues. V lost 5 bases, J lost 4 bases, and 12 bases lay in between. Germline V lookup: CDR1 SQVTM, CDR2 ANQGSEA. The CDR3 region has the DNA TGCAGCGTTACCCCCGGGAGATACGAGCAGTACTTC. This codes for CSVTPGRYEQYF.

This clonotype has a count of ten or more. The chain couples TRBV7-9 to TRBJ1-4; tentative D call: TRBD1 (6 bases). The CDR3 covers 15 residues. Germline V gene sequence: CDR1 SEHNR, CDR2 FQNEAQ (reference sequence). V dropped 2 bases and J dropped 5 bases, with 12 bases sitting between them. CDR3 residues: CASSLTRGKNEKLFF. CDR3 sequence (DNA): TGTGCCAGCAGCTTAACAAGGGGGAAAAATGAAAAACTGTTTTTT.

The table lists this clonotype with a few counts. This chain links TRBV6-5 with TRBJ1-5, with D possibly matching TRBD1 (5 bases). Trimming took off 0 bases at V and 7 bases at J, with 10 bases between the two ends. CDR3 length: 14 amino acids. CDR1 MNHEY and CDR2 SVGAGI come from the germline V gene. CDR3 residues: CASSYSAGRQPQHF. CDR3 DNA sequence: TGTGCCAGCAGTTACTCAGCAGGGCGCCAGCCCCAGCATTTT.

This clonotype occurred many times. This chain connects TRBV9 to TRBJ2-5; D is perhaps TRBD1 (5 bases). There are 15 residues in the CDR3. Deletions cut 0 bases from V and 0 bases from J, with 9 bases between. Germline lookup yields CDR1 SGDLS and CDR2 YYNGEE. In nucleotides, the CDR3 is TGTGCCAGCAGCGTAGGTTACAGGTACCAAGAGACCCAGTACTTC. It yields the protein CASSVGYRYQETQYF.

This clonotype is medium-sized. The chain combines TRBV12-3 or TRBV12-4 with TRBJ1-2; 7 nucleotides match TRBD1. V was clipped by 6 bases and J by 8 bases; unmatched bases: 15. The CDR3 is 15 amino acids. The CDR3 reads CASRLGGQPTGGYTF. The CDR3 DNA reads TGTGCCAGCAGACTTGGGGGACAGCCGACTGGAGGCTACACCTTC.

For the CDR3, the DNA is TGCAGCGTTGTGCCAGGGTTTGGGAATGAGCAGTTCTTC. Its translation is CSVVPGFGNEQFF. The gene calls are TRBV29-1 and TRBJ2-1; tentatively, D is TRBD1 (5 bases). CDR1 and CDR2 from the germline V gene are SQVTM and ANQGSEA. V dropped 4 bases and J dropped 7 bases, with 14 bases sitting between them. The CDR3 has 13 residues.

This clonotype was seen many times. This chain joins TRBV20-1 and TRBJ2-7; 9 bases map to TRBD1. V trimming: 6 bases; J trimming: 4 bases; junction bases outside the gene matches: 10. The germline CDR1 and CDR2 sequences are DFQATT and SNEGSKA (reference sequence). This CDR3 comprises 14 residues. The CDR3 is CSARPGQGPYEQYF. The DNA for the CDR3 is TGCAGTGCCCGGCCGGGACAGGGCCCGTACGAGCAGTACTTC.

This clonotype has at least ten counts. The chain links TRBV29-1 to TRBJ1-1; D not resolved. V lost 4 bases, J lost 2 bases, and 2 bases lay in between. Germline V lookup: CDR1 SQVTM, CDR2 ANQGSEA. The CDR3 length is 10 residues. For the CDR3, the DNA is TGCAGCGTTGCCAACACTGAAGCTTTCTTT. Protein product: CSVANTEAFF.

This clonotype was detected many times. V usage is TRBV5-1 and J usage is TRBJ2-2; D unclear. Germline CDR1 reads SGHRS; CDR2 reads YFSETQ. V was trimmed by 4 bases and J by 1 base, leaving 2 bases between them. This CDR3 has 12 residues. The CDR3 loop is CASSQNTGELFF. CDR3 nucleotide sequence: TGCGCCAGCAGCCAGAACACCGGGGAGCTGTTTTTT.

This chain joins TRBV2 and TRBJ1-1; D gene ambiguous. CDR3 length: 14 residues. Germline lookup yields CDR1 SNHLY and CDR2 FYNNEI. The V and J ends lost 5 bases and 3 bases respectively, with 13 bases between them. CDR3 region: CASSRTATYTEAFF. The DNA for the CDR3 is TGTGCCAGCAGTAGGACGGCGACCTACACTGAAGCTTTCTTT. Full variable domain (remainder filled in from reference TRBV2 and TRBJ1-1): EPEVTQTPSHQVTQMGQEVILRCVPISNHLYFYWYRQILGQKVEFLVSFYNNEISEKSEIFDDQFSVERPDGSNFTLKIRSTKLEDSAMYFCASSRTATYTEAFFGQGTRLTVV.

Ten or more counts support this clonotype. The rearrangement joins TRBV12-3 or TRBV12-4 to TRBJ2-1; 13 bases fit TRBD2. This CDR3 is built from 15 residues. Germline trimming cut 5 bases from V and 6 bases from J; bases unmatched to any gene: 4. Here the CDR3 DNA reads TGTGCCAGCAGTCCGGGGACTAGCGGGGCCAATGAGCAGTTCTTC. Translated: CASSPGTSGANEQFF.

A remark on this clonotype: A read error may be the cause here, since a much bigger clone is one base away. The chain recombines TRBV7-2 with TRBJ2-1; perhaps TRBD2 as D (6 bases). Germline V lookup: CDR1 SGHTA, CDR2 FQGNSA. The CDR3 spans 14 residues. The CDR3 protein is CVSTPAGHNNEQFF. The CDR3 region has the DNA TGTGTCAGCACCCCAGCGGGCCACAACAATGAGCAGTTCTTC.